This entry is about one TCR beta chain. The record originates from a study of blood T cell repertoires in COVID-19. Background on the study: COVID-19 samples collected from the United States, Italy and Spain covered acute and convalescent phases. From T cells, B-cell-depleted T cells, or PBMCs came the material, which was cDNA or gDNA.

In germline, CDR1 is LGHDT, CDR2 YNNKEL (reference sequence). The germline V and J ends were trimmed by 3 bases and 7 bases, with 9 bases remaining between them. CDR3 length equals 12 residues. Original handling: Using reference gene primer amplification, nucleated cell counts were estimated. The data were produced by immunoSEQ multiplex PCR, yet TCRdb's version contains in-frame clones alone and is incomplete. V and J calls and clone size come straight from that table; D and trimming were deduced from the DNA. The table shows about 16,000 clones, with roughly nine tenths occurring only once. Sequencing was performed on peripheral blood. This sequence joins TRBV3-1 (or the pseudogene TRBV3-2) and TRBJ1-2; tentatively, D is TRBD1 (5 bases). The TCR comes from a man older than 75 with acute or convalescent COVID-19. As DNA, the CDR3 is TGTGCCAGCAGCCAGGGGGGGGTTGGCTACACCTTC. Amino acid sequence: CASSQGGVGYTF.